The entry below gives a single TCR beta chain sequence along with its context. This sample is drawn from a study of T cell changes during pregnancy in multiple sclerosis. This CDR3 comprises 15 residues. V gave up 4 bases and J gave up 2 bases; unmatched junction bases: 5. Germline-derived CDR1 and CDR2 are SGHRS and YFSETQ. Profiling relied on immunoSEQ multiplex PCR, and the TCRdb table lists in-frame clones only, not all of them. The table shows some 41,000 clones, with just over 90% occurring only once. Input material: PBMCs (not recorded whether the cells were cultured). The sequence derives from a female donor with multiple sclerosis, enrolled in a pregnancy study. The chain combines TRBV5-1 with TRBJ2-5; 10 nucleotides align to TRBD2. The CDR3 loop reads CASSTIAGGQETQYF. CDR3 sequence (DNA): TGCGCCAGCAGCACAATAGCGGGAGGTCAAGAGACCCAGTACTTC.